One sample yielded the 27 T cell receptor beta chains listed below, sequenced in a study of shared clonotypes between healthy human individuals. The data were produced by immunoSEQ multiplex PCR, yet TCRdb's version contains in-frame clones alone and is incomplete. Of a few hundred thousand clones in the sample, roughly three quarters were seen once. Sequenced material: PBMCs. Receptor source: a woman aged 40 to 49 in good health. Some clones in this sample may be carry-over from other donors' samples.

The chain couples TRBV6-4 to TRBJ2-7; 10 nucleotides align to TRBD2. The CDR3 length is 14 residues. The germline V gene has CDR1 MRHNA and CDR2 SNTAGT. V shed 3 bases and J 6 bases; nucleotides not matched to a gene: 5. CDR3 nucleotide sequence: TGTGCCAGCAGTGATCTAGCGGGAGTTGGCGAGCAGTACTTC. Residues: CASSDLAGVGEQYF.

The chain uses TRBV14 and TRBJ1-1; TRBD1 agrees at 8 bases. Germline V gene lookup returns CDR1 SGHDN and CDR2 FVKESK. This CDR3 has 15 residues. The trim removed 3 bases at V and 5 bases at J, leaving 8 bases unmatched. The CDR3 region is CASSQDRVRATEAFF. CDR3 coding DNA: TGTGCCAGCAGCCAGGACAGGGTTCGGGCAACTGAAGCTTTCTTT.

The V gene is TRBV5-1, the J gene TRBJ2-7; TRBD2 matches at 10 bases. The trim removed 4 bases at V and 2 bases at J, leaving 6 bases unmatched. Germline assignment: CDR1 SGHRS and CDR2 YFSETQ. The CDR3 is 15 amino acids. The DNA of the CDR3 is TGCGCCAGCAGCCTACTAGCGGGGACAGCCTACGAGCAGTACTTC. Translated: CASSLLAGTAYEQYF.

The CDR3 is CASSLQQGAHGNTIYF. CDR3 coding DNA: TGTGCCAGCTCTTTACAACAGGGGGCTCATGGAAACACCATATATTTT. V gene TRBV18 combines with J gene TRBJ1-3, with TRBD1 matching over 9 bases. The length of the CDR3 is 16 residues. The germline V gene has CDR1 KGHSH and CDR2 LQKENI. J lost 3 bases, V lost 6 bases, and 9 bases had no gene match.

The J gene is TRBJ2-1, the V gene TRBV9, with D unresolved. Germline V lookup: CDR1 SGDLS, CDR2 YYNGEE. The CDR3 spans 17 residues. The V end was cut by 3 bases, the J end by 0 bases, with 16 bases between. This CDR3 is CASSATRTRTSYNEQFF. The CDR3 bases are TGTGCCAGCAGCGCAACCCGGACGAGGACCTCCTACAATGAGCAGTTCTTC.

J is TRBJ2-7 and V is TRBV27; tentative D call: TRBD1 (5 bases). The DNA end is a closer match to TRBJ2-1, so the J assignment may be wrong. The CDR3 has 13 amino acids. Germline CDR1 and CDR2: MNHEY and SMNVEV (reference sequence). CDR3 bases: TGTGCCAGCAGGGCGCAGGGTAGCCGTGAGCAGTTCTTC. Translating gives CASRAQGSREQFF.

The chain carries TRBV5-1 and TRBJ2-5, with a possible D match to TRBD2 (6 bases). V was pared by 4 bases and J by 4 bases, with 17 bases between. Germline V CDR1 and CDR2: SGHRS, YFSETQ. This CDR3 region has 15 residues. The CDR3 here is CASSAGAGRGETQYF. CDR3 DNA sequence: TGCGCCAGCAGCGCTGGGGCCGGGAGAGGAGAGACCCAGTACTTC.

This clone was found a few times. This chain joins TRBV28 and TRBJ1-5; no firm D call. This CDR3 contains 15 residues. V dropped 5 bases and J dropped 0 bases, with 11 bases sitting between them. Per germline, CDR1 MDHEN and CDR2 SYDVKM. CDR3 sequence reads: CASSPIRNSNQPQHF. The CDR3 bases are TGTGCCAGCAGTCCCATCAGGAATAGCAATCAGCCCCAGCATTTT.

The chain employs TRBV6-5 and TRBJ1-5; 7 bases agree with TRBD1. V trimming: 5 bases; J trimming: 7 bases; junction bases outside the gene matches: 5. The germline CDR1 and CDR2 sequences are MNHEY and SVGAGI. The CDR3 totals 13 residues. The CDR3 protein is CASSRQGGQPQHF. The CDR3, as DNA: TGTGCCAGCAGTCGACAGGGAGGGCAGCCCCAGCATTTT.

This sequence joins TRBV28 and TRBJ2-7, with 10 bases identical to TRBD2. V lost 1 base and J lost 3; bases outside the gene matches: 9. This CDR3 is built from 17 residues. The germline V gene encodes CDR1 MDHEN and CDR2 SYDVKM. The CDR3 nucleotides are TGTGCCAGCAGTTTATCAAGCGGGAGGGCTGGGGTCTACGAGCAGTACTTC. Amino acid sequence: CASSLSSGRAGVYEQYF.

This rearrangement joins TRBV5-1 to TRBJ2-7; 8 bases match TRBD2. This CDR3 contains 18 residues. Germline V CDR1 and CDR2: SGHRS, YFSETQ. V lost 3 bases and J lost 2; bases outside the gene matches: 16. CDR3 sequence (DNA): TGCGCCAGCAGCTCGAATAGGGGGGCTAGCGGGTTGGCCTACGAGCAGTACTTC. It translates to CASSSNRGASGLAYEQYF.

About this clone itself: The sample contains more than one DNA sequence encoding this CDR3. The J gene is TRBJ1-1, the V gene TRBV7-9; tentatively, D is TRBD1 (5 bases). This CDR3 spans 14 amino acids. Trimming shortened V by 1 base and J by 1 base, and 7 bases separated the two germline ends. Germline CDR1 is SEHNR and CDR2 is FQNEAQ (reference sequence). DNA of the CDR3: TGTGCCAGCAGCTTAGACGGGGGGAACACTGAAGCTTTCTTT. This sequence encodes CASSLDGGNTEAFF. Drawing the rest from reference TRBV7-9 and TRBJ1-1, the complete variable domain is DTGVSQNPRHKITKRGQNVTFRCDPISEHNRLYWYRQTLGQGPEFLTYFQNEAQLEKSRLLSDRFSAERPKGSFSTLEIQRTEQGDSAMYLCASSLDGGNTEAFFGQGTRLTVV.

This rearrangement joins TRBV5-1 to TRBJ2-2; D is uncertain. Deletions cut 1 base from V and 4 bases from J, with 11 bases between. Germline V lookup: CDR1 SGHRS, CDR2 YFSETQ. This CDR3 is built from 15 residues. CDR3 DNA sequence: TGCGCCAGCAGCTTGTTTGATCGGTTCACCGGGGAGCTGTTTTTT. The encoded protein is CASSLFDRFTGELFF. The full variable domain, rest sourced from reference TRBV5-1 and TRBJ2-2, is KAGVTQTPRYLIKTRGQQVTLSCSPISGHRSVSWYQQTPGQGLQFLFEYFSETQRNKGNFPGRFSGRQFSNSRSEMNVSTLELGDSALYLCASSLFDRFTGELFFGEGSRLTVL.

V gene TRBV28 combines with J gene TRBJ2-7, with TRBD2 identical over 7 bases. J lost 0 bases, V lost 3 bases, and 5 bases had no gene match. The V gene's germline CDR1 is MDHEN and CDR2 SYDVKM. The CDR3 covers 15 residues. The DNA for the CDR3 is TGTGCCAGCAGTTTCGGGGGGACTACCTCCTACGAGCAGTACTTC. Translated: CASSFGGTTSYEQYF.

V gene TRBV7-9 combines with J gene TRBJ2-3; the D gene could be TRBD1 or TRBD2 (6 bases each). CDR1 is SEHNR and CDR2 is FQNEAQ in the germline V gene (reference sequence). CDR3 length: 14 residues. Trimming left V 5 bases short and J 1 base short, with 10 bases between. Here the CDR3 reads CASSPEGGTDTQYF. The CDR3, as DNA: TGTGCCAGCAGCCCGGAGGGGGGCACAGATACGCAGTATTTT.

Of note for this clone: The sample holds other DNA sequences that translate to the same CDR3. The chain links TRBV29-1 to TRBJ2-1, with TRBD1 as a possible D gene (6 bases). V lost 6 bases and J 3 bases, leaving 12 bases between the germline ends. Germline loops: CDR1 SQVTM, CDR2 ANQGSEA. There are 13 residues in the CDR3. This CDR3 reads CSVARQDYNEQFF. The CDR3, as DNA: TGCAGCGTGGCTCGACAGGACTACAATGAGCAGTTCTTC.

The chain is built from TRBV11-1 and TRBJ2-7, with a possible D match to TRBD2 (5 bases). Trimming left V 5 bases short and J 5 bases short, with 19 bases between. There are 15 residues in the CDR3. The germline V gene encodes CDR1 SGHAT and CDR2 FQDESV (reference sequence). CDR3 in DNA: TGTGCCAGCAGCCCGCTTGGTAACGGGGTGCACGAGCAGTACTTC. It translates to CASSPLGNGVHEQYF. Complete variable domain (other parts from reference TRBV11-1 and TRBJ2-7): EAEVAQSPRYKITEKSQAVAFWCDPISGHATLYWYRQILGQGPELLVQFQDESVVDDSQLPKDRFSAERLKGVDSTLKIQPAELGDSAMYLCASSPLGNGVHEQYFGPGTRLTVT.

The CDR3 nucleotides read TGCAGTGCTGTGTCAAACTATGGCTACACCTTC. Its translation is CSAVSNYGYTF. The chain employs TRBV20-1 and TRBJ1-2, with unresolved D. The V gene lost 5 bases and the J gene lost 2 bases, with 6 bases spanning the gap. This CDR3 comprises 11 residues. CDR1 and CDR2 (germline): DFQATT, SNEGSKA (reference sequence).

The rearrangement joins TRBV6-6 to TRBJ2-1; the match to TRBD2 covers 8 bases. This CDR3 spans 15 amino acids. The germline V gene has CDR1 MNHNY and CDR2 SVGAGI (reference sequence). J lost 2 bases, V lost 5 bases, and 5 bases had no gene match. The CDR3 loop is CASSPSGSTYNEQFF. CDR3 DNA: TGTGCCAGCAGTCCAAGCGGGAGTACCTACAATGAGCAGTTCTTC.

CDR3 region: CASRRDPGGTEAFF. CDR3 in DNA: TGTGCCAGCAGGAGAGACCCAGGAGGAACTGAAGCTTTCTTT. The rearrangement links TRBV2 to TRBJ1-1; D is ambiguous. The CDR3 covers 14 residues. Trimming stripped 6 bases from V and 5 bases from J, with 16 bases between. Germline values: CDR1 SNHLY, CDR2 FYNNEI. The variable domain in full, with the rest retrieved from reference TRBV2 and TRBJ1-1, is EPEVTQTPSHQVTQMGQEVILRCVPISNHLYFYWYRQILGQKVEFLVSFYNNEISEKSEIFDDQFSVERPDGSNFTLKIRSTKLEDSAMYFCASRRDPGGTEAFFGQGTRLTVV.

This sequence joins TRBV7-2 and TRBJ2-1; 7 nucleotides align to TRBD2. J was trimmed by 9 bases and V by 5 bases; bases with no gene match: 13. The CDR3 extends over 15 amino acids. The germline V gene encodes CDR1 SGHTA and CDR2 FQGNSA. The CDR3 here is CASSPRRGGRIEQFF. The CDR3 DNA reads TGTGCCAGCAGCCCCCGTAGGGGCGGGAGAATTGAGCAGTTCTTC.

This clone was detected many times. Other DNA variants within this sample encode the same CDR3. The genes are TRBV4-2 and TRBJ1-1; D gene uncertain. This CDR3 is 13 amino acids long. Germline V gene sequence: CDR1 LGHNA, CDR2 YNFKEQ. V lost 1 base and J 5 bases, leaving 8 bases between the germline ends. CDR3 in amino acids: CASSQGRKTEAFF. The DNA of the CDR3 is TGTGCCAGCAGCCAAGGTCGAAAGACTGAAGCTTTCTTT.

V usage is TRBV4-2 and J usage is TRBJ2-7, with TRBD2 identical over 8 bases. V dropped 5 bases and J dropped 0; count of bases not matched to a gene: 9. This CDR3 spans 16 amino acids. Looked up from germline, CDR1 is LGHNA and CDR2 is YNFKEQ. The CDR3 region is CASSYTSGLDSYEQYF. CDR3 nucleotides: TGTGCCAGCAGCTATACTAGCGGCCTCGACTCCTACGAGCAGTACTTC.

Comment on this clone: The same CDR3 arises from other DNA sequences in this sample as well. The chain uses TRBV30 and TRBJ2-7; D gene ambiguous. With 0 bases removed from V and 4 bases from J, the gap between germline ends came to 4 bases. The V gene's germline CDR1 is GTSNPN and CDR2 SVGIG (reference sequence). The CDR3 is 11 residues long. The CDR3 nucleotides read TGTGCCTGGAGTGTTTTGTACGAGCAGTACTTC. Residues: CAWSVLYEQYF.

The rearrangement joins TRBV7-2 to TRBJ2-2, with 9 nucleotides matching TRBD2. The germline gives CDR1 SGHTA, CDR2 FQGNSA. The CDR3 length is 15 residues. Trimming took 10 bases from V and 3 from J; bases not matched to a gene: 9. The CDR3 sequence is CATRGREGYTGELFF. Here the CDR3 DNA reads TGTGCCACCCGGGGGCGGGAGGGCTACACCGGGGAGCTGTTTTTT.

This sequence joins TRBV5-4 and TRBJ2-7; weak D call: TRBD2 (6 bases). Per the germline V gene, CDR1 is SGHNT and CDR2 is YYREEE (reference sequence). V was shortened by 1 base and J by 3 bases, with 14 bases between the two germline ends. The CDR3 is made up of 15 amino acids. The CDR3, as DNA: TGTGCCAGCAGCTTGACTAGTCGGGGGTACTACGAGCAGTACTTC. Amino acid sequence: CASSLTSRGYYEQYF.

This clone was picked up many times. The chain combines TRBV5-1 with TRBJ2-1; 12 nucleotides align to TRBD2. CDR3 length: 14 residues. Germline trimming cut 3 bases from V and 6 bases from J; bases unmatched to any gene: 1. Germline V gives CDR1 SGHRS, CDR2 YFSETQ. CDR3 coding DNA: TGCGCCAGCAGCTCGACTAGCGGGAGCAATGAGCAGTTCTTC. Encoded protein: CASSSTSGSNEQFF.